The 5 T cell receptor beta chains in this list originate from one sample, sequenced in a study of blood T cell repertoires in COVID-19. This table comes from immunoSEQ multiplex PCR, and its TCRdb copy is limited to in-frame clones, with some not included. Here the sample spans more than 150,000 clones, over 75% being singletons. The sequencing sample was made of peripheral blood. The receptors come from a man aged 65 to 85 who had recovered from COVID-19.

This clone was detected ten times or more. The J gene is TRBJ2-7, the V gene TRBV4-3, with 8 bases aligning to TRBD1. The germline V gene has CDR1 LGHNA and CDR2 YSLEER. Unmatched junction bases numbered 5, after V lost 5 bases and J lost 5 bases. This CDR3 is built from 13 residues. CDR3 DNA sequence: TGCGCCAGCAGCGAGGACAGGGTTGACGAGCAGTACTTC. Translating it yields CASSEDRVDEQYF.

The CDR3 region has the DNA TGTGCCAGCTCACCGTTCGCCGGGACAGGGGACACTGAAGCTTTCTTT. Its translation is CASSPFAGTGDTEAFF. V and J are TRBV18 and TRBJ1-1; 10 bases agree with TRBD1. The CDR3 length is 16 residues. J was trimmed by 3 bases and V by 3 bases; bases with no gene match: 7. Germline V gives CDR1 KGHSH, CDR2 LQKENI.

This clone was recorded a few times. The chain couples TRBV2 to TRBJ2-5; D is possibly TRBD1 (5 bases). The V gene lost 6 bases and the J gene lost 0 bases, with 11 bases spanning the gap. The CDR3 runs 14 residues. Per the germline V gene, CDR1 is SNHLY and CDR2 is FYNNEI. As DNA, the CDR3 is TGTGCCAGCAGAGTTGACAGTAACCAAGAGACCCAGTACTTC. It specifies CASRVDSNQETQYF.

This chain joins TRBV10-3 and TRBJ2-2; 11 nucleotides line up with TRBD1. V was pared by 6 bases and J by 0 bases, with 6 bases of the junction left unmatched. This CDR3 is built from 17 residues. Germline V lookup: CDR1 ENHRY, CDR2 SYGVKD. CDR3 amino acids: CAIRTGQGEANTGELFF. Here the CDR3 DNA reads TGTGCCATCAGAACGGGACAGGGGGAAGCGAACACCGGGGAGCTGTTTTTT.

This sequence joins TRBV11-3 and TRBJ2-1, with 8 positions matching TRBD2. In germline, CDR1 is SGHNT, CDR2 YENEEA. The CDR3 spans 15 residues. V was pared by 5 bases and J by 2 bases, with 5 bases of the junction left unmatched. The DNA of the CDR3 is TGTGCCAGCAGCCCCACTAGCGGAACCTACAATGAGCAGTTCTTC. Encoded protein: CASSPTSGTYNEQFF.